The rows below give T cell receptor beta chains drawn from one sample of a study of blood T cells in healthy people across ages. From the 5' RACE reads, TCRdb called clonotypes with MiXCR, one entry per CDR3 protein. The sample consists of roughly 640,000 distinct CDR3 sequences, roughly 31% of them appearing once. The material sequenced was blood. The receptors come from a woman over 75 in good health. Each CDR3 is given with its conserved first and last residue. D genes are given only for firm matches. A clone size is listed for some rows: how often the clone was seen (once, few, many), or a class if it is expanded.

D gene	V gene	clone size	J gene	CDR3 protein	CDR3 DNA
TRBD1	TRBV6-5	.	TRBJ1-5	CASSCATGGGQPQHF	TGTGCCAGCAGTTGCGCGACAGGGGGTGGCCAGCCCCAGCATTTT
.	TRBV18	.	TRBJ1-2	CASSPGAAEYDGYTF	TGTGCCAGCTCCCCCGGGGCAGCGGAATATGACGGCTACACCTTC
.	TRBV5-1	many	TRBJ1-4	CASSPEGRGGNEKLFF	TGCGCCAGCAGCCCCGAGGGCAGGGGCGGTAATGAAAAACTGTTTTTT
.	TRBV29-1	.	TRBJ2-7	CSVVEGFTYEQYF	TGCAGCGTTGTGGAGGGGTTTACCTACGAGCAGTACTTC
TRBD2	TRBV7-9	.	TRBJ2-1	CASSFQGLAGIEQFF	TGTGCCAGCAGCTTTCAAGGGCTAGCGGGTATTGAGCAGTTCTTC
TRBD1	TRBV6-1	few	TRBJ2-5	CASRGGQDHYNEQYF	TGTGCCAGCAGAGGGGGACAGGACCACTACAATGAGCAGTACTTC
.	TRBV7-6	once	TRBJ2-7	CASSLGQDSAEQYF	TGTGCCAGCAGCTTGGGCCAAGACTCCGCCGAGCAGTACTTC
.	TRBV19	once	TRBJ1-4	CASSQYSGTLNEKLFF	TGTGCCAGTAGTCAATACTCCGGGACCTTAAATGAAAAACTGTTTTTT
.	TRBV12-3/TRBV12-4	.	TRBJ1-1	CASTRTLNTEAFF	TGTGCCAGCACTCGTACCTTGAACACTGAAGCTTTCTTT
.	TRBV20-1	few	TRBJ2-7	CSARDARAHNEQYF	TGCAGTGCTAGAGATGCAAGGGCCCACAATGAGCAGTACTTC
TRBD2	TRBV5-1	many	TRBJ2-5	CASSVTSGVTQETQYF	TGCGCCAGCAGCGTGACTAGCGGGGTCACCCAAGAGACCCAGTACTTC
.	TRBV6-5	many	TRBJ2-5	CASSSGTPYQETQYF	TGTGCCAGCAGTTCCGGGACACCGTACCAAGAGACCCAGTACTTC
.	TRBV5-1	many	TRBJ2-3	CASSLERQRTSTDTQYF	TGCGCCAGCAGCTTGGAGAGACAGAGAACTAGCACAGATACGCAGTATTTT
.	TRBV12-3/TRBV12-4	many	TRBJ1-2	CASSLALAAYGYTF	TGTGCCAGCAGTTTAGCGCTCGCTGCCTATGGCTACACCTTC
TRBD2	TRBV20-1	many	TRBJ2-1	CSARDQGSGGAYNEQFF	TGCAGTGCTAGAGATCAGGGTAGCGGGGGGGCCTACAATGAGCAGTTCTTC
.	TRBV4-2	many	TRBJ2-1	CASSQGPGYNEQFF	TGTGCCAGCAGCCAAGGTCCTGGCTACAATGAGCAGTTCTTC
.	TRBV20-1	many	TRBJ2-1	CSARAPIAYNEQFF	TGCAGTGCTAGAGCACCTATCGCCTACAATGAGCAGTTCTTC
.	TRBV28	few	TRBJ1-6	CASSPHLWALHF	TGTGCCAGCAGTCCACATCTCTGGGCCCTCCACTTT
.	TRBV6-5	.	TRBJ2-1	CASSGRTPPEQFF	TGTGCCAGCAGTGGACGGACCCCACCAGAGCAGTTCTTC
.	TRBV20-1	.	TRBJ2-2	CSARGTGTGELFF	TGCAGTGCTAGAGGGACTGGGACCGGGGAGCTGTTTTTT
.	TRBV9	many	TRBJ2-7	CASSRDDYEQYF	TGTGCCAGCAGCAGGGACGACTACGAGCAGTACTTC
.	TRBV7-2	many	TRBJ2-7	CASSLDREQYF	TGTGCCAGCAGCCTGGATCGCGAGCAGTACTTC
.	TRBV12-3/TRBV12-4	few	TRBJ1-6	CASSLTGKNSPLHF	TGTGCCAGCAGTTTAACGGGGAAAAATTCACCCCTCCACTTT
.	TRBV7-3	many	TRBJ1-6	CASSLMGGGGSPLHF	TGTGCCAGCAGCTTAATGGGTGGTGGTGGTTCACCCCTCCACTTT
.	TRBV19	.	TRBJ2-6	CASSTATGRAGANVLTF	TGTGCCAGTAGTACTGCGACAGGACGGGCTGGGGCCAACGTCCTGACTTTC
TRBD1	TRBV20-1	many	TRBJ1-2	CSARATGQGNYGYTF	TGCAGTGCTAGAGCGACGGGACAGGGTAACTATGGCTACACCTTC
.	TRBV6-6	.	TRBJ2-7	CASSYNQATYEQYF	TGTGCCAGCAGTTACAATCAGGCGACCTACGAGCAGTACTTC
.	TRBV11-2	few	TRBJ2-2	CASSKIYGGELFF	TGTGCCAGCAGTAAAATATACGGCGGGGAGCTGTTTTTT
.	TRBV7-2	many	TRBJ1-2	CASSLAYGYTF	TGTGCCAGCAGCTTAGCCTATGGCTACACCTTC